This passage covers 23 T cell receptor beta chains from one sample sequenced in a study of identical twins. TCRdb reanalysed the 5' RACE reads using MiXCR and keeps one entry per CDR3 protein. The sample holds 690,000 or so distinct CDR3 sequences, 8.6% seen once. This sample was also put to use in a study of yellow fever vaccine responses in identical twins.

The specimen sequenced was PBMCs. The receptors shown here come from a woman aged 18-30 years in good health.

CDR3 loop: CASSQRQGVSGELFF. The CDR3 DNA follows: TGCGCCAGCAGCCAGCGGCAGGGCGTGTCCGGGGAGCTGTTTTTT. The chain links TRBV4-1 to TRBJ2-2, with a weak D call TRBD1 (5 bases). V lost 3 bases and J 6 bases, leaving 14 bases between the germline ends. CDR3 length: 15 residues. Germline V gene sequence: CDR1 MGHRA, CDR2 YSYEKL.

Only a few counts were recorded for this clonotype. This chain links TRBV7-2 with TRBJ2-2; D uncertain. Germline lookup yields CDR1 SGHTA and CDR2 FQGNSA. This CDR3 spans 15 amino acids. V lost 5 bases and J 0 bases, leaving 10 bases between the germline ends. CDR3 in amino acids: CASSLMPANTGELFF. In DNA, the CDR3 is TGTGCCAGCAGCCTAATGCCCGCGAACACCGGGGAGCTGTTTTTT.

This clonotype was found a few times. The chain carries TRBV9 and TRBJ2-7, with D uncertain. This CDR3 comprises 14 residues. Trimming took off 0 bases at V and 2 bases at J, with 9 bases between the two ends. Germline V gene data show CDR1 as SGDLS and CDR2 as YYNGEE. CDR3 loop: CASSVADATYEQYF. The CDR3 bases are TGTGCCAGCAGCGTAGCGGACGCGACCTACGAGCAGTACTTC.

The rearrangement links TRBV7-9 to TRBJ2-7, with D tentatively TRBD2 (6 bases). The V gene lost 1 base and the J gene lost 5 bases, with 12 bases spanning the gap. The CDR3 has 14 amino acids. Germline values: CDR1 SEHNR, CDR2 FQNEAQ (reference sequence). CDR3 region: CASSLGTSRDEQYF. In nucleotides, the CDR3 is TGTGCCAGCAGCTTAGGAACTAGCCGCGACGAGCAGTACTTC.

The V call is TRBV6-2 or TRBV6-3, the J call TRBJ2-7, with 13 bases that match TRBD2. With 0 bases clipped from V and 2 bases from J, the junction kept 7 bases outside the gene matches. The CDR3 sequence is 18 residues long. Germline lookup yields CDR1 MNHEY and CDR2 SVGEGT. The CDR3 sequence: CASSYSKGLAGDPYEQYF. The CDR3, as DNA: TGTGCCAGCAGTTACTCCAAAGGACTAGCGGGAGATCCCTACGAGCAGTACTTC.

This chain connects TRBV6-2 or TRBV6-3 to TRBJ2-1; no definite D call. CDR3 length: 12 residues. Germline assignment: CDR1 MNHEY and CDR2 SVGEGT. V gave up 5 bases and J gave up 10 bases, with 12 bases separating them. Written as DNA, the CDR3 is TGTGCCAGCAGTCCCCCCGGTAGGGAGCAGTTCTTC. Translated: CASSPPGREQFF.

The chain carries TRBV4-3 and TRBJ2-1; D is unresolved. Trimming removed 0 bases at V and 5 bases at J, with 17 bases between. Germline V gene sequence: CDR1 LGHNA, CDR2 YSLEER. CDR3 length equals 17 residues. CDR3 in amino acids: CASSQDGLGRGDNEQFF. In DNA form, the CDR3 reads TGCGCCAGCAGCCAAGATGGATTGGGCCGTGGGGACAATGAGCAGTTCTTC.

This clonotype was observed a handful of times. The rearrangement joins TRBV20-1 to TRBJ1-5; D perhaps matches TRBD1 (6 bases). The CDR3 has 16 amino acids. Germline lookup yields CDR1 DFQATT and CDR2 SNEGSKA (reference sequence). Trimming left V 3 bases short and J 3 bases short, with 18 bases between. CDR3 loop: CSASQTGVEVNQPQHF. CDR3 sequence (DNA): TGCAGTGCTAGCCAGACAGGAGTGGAGGTCAATCAGCCCCAGCATTTT.

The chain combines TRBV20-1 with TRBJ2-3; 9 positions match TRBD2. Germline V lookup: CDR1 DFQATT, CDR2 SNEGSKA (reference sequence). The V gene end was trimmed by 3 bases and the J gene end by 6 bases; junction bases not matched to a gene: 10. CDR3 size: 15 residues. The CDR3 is CSASKAGGNWDTQYF. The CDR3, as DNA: TGCAGTGCTAGCAAGGCGGGGGGGAATTGGGATACGCAGTATTTT.

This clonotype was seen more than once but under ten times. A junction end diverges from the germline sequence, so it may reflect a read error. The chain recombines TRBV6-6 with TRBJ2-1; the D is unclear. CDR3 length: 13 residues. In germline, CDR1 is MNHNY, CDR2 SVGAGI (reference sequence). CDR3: CASSDISSNEQFF. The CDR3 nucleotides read TGTGCCAGCAGTGACATATCCTCCAATGAGCAGTTCTTC.

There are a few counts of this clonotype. CDR3: CATSPDPGPPETQYF. CDR3 DNA sequence: TGTGCCACCAGTCCTGATCCGGGACCCCCGGAGACCCAGTACTTC. The gene calls are TRBV15 and TRBJ2-5, with D possibly called TRBD1 or TRBD2 (5 bases each). Deletions cut 6 bases from V and 5 bases from J, with 19 bases between. The CDR3 is made up of 15 amino acids. The germline V gene encodes CDR1 LNHNV and CDR2 YYDKDF (reference sequence).

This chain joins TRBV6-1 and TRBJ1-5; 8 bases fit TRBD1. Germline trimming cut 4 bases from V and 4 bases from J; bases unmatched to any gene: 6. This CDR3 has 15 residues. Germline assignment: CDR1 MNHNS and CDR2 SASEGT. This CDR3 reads CASSVRTGRNQPQHF. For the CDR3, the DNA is TGTGCCAGCAGTGTACGGACAGGGAGAAATCAGCCCCAGCATTTT.

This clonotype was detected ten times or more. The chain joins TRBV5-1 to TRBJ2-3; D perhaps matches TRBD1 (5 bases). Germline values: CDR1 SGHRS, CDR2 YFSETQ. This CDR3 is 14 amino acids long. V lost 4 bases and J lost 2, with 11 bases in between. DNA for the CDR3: TGCGCCAGCAGCCCGGATGGGGCCACAGATACGCAGTATTTT. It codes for CASSPDGATDTQYF.

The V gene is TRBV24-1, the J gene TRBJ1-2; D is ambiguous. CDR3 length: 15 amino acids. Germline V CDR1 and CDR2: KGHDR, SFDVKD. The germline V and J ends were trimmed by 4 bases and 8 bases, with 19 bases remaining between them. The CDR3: CATSDPGRQKKGYTF. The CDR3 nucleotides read TGTGCCACCAGTGACCCGGGCCGCCAAAAGAAGGGCTACACCTTC.

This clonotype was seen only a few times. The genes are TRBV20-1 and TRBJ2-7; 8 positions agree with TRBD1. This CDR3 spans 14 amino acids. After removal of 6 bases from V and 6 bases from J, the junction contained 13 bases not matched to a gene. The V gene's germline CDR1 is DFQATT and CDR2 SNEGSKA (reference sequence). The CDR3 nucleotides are TGCAGTGCCATAGAGTGGGGACAGGCTCTCGAGCAGTACTTC. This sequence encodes CSAIEWGQALEQYF.

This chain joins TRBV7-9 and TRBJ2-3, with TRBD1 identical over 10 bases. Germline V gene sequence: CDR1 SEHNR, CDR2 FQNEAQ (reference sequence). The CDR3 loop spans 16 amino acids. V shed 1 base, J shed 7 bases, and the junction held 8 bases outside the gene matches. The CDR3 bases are TGTGCCAGCAGCTTAGTCGCCGGGACAGGGGAAAATACGCAGTATTTT. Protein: CASSLVAGTGENTQYF.

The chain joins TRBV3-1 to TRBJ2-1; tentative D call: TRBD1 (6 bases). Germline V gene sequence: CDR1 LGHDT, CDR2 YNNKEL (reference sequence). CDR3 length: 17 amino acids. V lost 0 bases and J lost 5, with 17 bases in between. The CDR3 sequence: CASSQDLARGFDNEQFF. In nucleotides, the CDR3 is TGTGCCAGCAGCCAAGATTTGGCTAGGGGGTTTGACAATGAGCAGTTCTTC.

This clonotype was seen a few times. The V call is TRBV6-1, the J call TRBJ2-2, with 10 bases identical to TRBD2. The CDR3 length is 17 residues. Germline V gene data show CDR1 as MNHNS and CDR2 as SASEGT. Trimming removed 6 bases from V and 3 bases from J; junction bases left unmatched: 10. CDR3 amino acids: CASSGPGLALYTGELFF. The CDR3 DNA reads TGTGCCAGCAGCGGACCGGGACTAGCGCTTTACACCGGGGAGCTGTTTTTT.

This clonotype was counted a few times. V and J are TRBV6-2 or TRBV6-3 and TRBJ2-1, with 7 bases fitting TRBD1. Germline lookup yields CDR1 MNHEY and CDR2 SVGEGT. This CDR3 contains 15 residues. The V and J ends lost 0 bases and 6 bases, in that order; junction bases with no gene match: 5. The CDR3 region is CASSYSGTVTNEQFF. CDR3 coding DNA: TGTGCCAGCAGTTACTCCGGGACAGTAACCAATGAGCAGTTCTTC.

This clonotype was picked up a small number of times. The CDR3 DNA follows: TGTGCCAGCAGCCAAGATGTTGGGCAGCAGTTCTTC. Translating gives CASSQDVGQQFF. V usage is TRBV4-2 and J usage is TRBJ2-1; no reliable D call. The CDR3 spans 12 residues. Trimming shortened V by 0 bases and J by 11 bases, and 8 bases separated the two germline ends. In germline, CDR1 is LGHNA, CDR2 YNFKEQ.

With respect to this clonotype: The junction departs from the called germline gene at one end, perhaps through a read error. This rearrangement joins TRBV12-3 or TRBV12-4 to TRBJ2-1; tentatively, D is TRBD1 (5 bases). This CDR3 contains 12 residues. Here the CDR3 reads CGSSFNIGAQFF. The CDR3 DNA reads TGTGGCAGCAGTTTTAACATAGGGGCTCAGTTCTTC.

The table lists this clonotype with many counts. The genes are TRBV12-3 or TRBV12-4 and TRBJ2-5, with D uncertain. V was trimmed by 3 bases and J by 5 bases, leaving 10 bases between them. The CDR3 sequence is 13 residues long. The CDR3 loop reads CASSLEKYETQYF. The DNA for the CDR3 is TGTGCCAGCAGTTTGGAGAAATACGAGACCCAGTACTTC.

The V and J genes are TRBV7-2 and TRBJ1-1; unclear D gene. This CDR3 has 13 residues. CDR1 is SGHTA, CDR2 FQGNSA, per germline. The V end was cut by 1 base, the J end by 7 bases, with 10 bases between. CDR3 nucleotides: TGTGCCAGCAGCTTAGAACGTGGACTTGAAGCTTTCTTT. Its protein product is CASSLERGLEAFF.